Below are 16 T cell receptor beta chains sequenced from a single sample in a study of long-term antiretroviral therapy in people with HIV. At survey level, the immunoSEQ assay was run in its v3.0 version. The assay was immunoSEQ multiplex PCR, and TCRdb's table has in-frame clones only and misses some. Counted here are roughly 16,000 clones, less than 95% occurring once; the ten biggest clones make up 3.5% to 5.5%. Sequencing was performed on unsorted PBMCs, taken 6 to 6.5 years after starting antiretroviral therapy. The source is a woman between 45 and 65 years old with HIV.

This clone was seen only once. V and J are TRBV6-1 and TRBJ2-1, with 7 positions matching TRBD1. The junction had 5 bases not matched to a gene; V was cut back by 6 bases and J by 0 bases. The CDR3 length is 15 residues. Germline lookup yields CDR1 MNHNS and CDR2 SASEGT. The CDR3 is CASRDRFSSYNEQFF. The CDR3 coding sequence is TGTGCCAGCAGGGACAGGTTTAGCTCCTACAATGAGCAGTTCTTC.

The table lists this clone with a count of one. The rearrangement links TRBV10-3 to TRBJ1-1; 7 bases align to TRBD1. Germline V CDR1 and CDR2: ENHRY, SYGVKD. V gave up 4 bases and J gave up 6 bases; unmatched junction bases: 8. The CDR3 is 14 amino acids. The CDR3 reads CAISVATGSPEAFF. The CDR3 coding sequence is TGTGCCATCAGTGTAGCGACAGGGTCACCTGAAGCTTTCTTT.

The V gene is TRBV27, the J gene TRBJ2-7; D tentatively reads TRBD1 or TRBD2 (5 bases each). There are 13 residues in the CDR3. The germline V gene has CDR1 MNHEY and CDR2 SMNVEV (reference sequence). Trimming removed 4 bases from V and 2 bases from J, with 9 bases in between. The CDR3 DNA reads as TGTGCCAGCAGTTGGGGGAACGCCTACGAGCAGTACTTC. Residues: CASSWGNAYEQYF.

CDR3 coding DNA: TGTGCCAGCAGCCCCGGACGGACCACTGAAGCTTTCTTT. Protein: CASSPGRTTEAFF. This chain links TRBV7-8 with TRBJ1-1; no definite D call. The germline V gene encodes CDR1 SGHVS and CDR2 FQNEAQ. V was clipped by 5 bases and J by 4 bases, with 11 bases between them. The CDR3 has 13 residues. The variable domain in full, with the rest retrieved from reference TRBV7-8 and TRBJ1-1, is GAGVSQSPRYKVAKRGQDVALRCDPISGHVSLFWYQQALGQGPEFLTYFQNEAQLDKSGLPSDRFFAERPEGSVSTLKIQRTQQEDSAVYLCASSPGRTTEAFFGQGTRLTVV.

This rearrangement joins TRBV5-8 to TRBJ2-4; the D gene is possibly TRBD2 (6 bases). Germline CDR1 reads SGHTS; CDR2 reads YDEGEE. Trimming pared 4 bases from V and 5 bases from J, leaving 10 bases between. The CDR3 runs 13 residues. The CDR3 DNA sequence: TGTGCCAGCAGCGGGAAGCGGGAAAACATTCAGTACTTC. Its protein is CASSGKRENIQYF.

The chain carries TRBV2 and TRBJ2-5, with no clear D. Germline V CDR1 and CDR2: SNHLY, FYNNEI. This CDR3 contains 12 residues. Trimming removed 4 bases at V and 4 bases at J, with 7 bases between. The CDR3 nucleotides are TGTGCCAGCAGTGTAGTGCGAGAGACCCAGTACTTC. Translating it yields CASSVVRETQYF.

This clone occurred once. This chain uses TRBV6-1 with TRBJ2-3, with 10 bases identical to TRBD1. This CDR3 is built from 16 residues. The ends lost 0 bases at V and 3 bases at J; junction bases unmatched: 3. The germline CDR1 and CDR2 sequences are MNHNS and SASEGT. CDR3 nucleotides: TGTGCCAGCAGTGAAGCGTGGGGACAGGGGACAGATACGCAGTATTTT. The encoded protein is CASSEAWGQGTDTQYF.

The genes are TRBV5-4 and TRBJ1-2, with TRBD1 as a possible D gene (5 bases). Trimming removed 1 base from V and 8 bases from J, with 12 bases in between. This CDR3 region has 13 residues. Germline assignment: CDR1 SGHNT and CDR2 YYREEE (reference sequence). CDR3: CASSLTGLGGYTF. The CDR3 DNA follows: TGTGCCAGCAGCTTGACGGGGCTAGGAGGCTACACCTTC.

The V gene is TRBV7-9, the J gene TRBJ2-1, with 9 nucleotides matching TRBD2. The CDR3 totals 15 residues. Germline V CDR1 and CDR2: SEHNR, FQNEAQ (reference sequence). Trimming took 1 base from V and 6 from J; bases not matched to a gene: 4. CDR3 amino acids: CASSLVAGGFNEQFF. DNA for the CDR3: TGTGCCAGCAGCTTAGTGGCGGGAGGGTTCAATGAGCAGTTCTTC. Based on the CDR3 plus reference TRBV7-9 and TRBJ2-1, the full variable domain is DTGVSQNPRHKITKRGQNVTFRCDPISEHNRLYWYRQTLGQGPEFLTYFQNEAQLEKSRLLSDRFSAERPKGSFSTLEIQRTEQGDSAMYLCASSLVAGGFNEQFFGPGTRLTVL.

This chain joins TRBV18 and TRBJ2-7, with D perhaps matching TRBD2 (6 bases). Germline V gene sequence: CDR1 KGHSH, CDR2 LQKENI. Trimming removed 3 bases from V and 2 bases from J, with 17 bases in between. The CDR3 has 16 residues. For the CDR3, the DNA is TGTGCCAGCTCACCTTCTAGCGCGAACGGACCCTACGAGCAGTACTTC. Its protein is CASSPSSANGPYEQYF.

This chain joins TRBV5-6 and TRBJ1-5; D is possibly TRBD1 (5 bases). Trimming left V 2 bases short and J 5 bases short, with 8 bases between. Per germline, CDR1 SGHDT and CDR2 YYEEEE. The CDR3 runs 13 residues. This CDR3 is CASSFTGDQPQHF. DNA for the CDR3: TGTGCCAGCAGCTTCACGGGGGATCAGCCCCAGCATTTT. The full variable domain, in which reference TRBV5-6 and TRBJ1-5 provide the parts outside the CDR3, is DAGVTQSPTHLIKTRGQQVTLRCSPKSGHDTVSWYQQALGQGPQFIFQYYEEEERQRGNFPDRFSGHQFPNYSSELNVNALLLGDSALYLCASSFTGDQPQHFGDGTRLSIL.

This sequence joins TRBV7-9 and TRBJ2-1, with TRBD2 identical over 8 bases. Germline CDR1 SEHNR, CDR2 FQNEAQ (reference sequence). CDR3 length: 13 amino acids. The V segment lost 5 bases and the J segment 8 bases; nucleotides outside the gene matches: 5. Here the CDR3 reads CASSPSGSYEQFF. The DNA for the CDR3 is TGTGCCAGCAGCCCCAGCGGGAGCTATGAGCAGTTCTTC.

The rearrangement uses TRBV29-1 and TRBJ2-2, with D possibly matching TRBD2 (5 bases). CDR1 SQVTM and CDR2 ANQGSEA come from the germline V gene. The CDR3 has 12 amino acids. V shed 4 bases and J shed 7 bases, with 10 bases lying between them. CDR3 nucleotide sequence: TGCAGCGTTGGTGGGAGAGGCGGGGAGCTGTTTTTT. Its protein product is CSVGGRGGELFF.

The chain is built from TRBV28 and TRBJ2-2; the D gene is possibly TRBD2 (6 bases). The CDR3 is 13 residues long. The V end lost 10 bases, the J end lost 7 bases, and 16 bases lay between the germline ends. Germline values: CDR1 MDHEN, CDR2 SYDVKM. In DNA form, the CDR3 reads TGTGCCACCTCTGGAGCGGGCGACGGGGAGCTGTTTTTT. Its translation is CATSGAGDGELFF.

The chain recombines TRBV25-1 with TRBJ2-7, with a possible D match to TRBD2 (7 bases). CDR3 length equals 14 residues. Germline V gene data show CDR1 as MGHDK and CDR2 as SYGVNS. V was trimmed by 4 bases and J by 4 bases, leaving 14 bases between them. CDR3 in DNA: TGTGCCAGCAGTGGAGTAGGGGGGGATTACGAGCAGTACTTC. Translating it yields CASSGVGGDYEQYF.

This sequence joins TRBV9 and TRBJ2-1; D is undetermined. Germline loops: CDR1 SGDLS, CDR2 YYNGEE. The CDR3 length is 14 residues. Between the trimmed V and J ends, which lost 0 bases and 7 bases, there was a span of 11 bases. CDR3 coding DNA: TGTGCCAGCAGCGTAGGTCCTGTAACGAATGAGCAGTTCTTC. This gives the protein CASSVGPVTNEQFF.